This T cell receptor beta chain stems from a study of T cells in Graves' hyperthyroidism and ophthalmopathy. Study-level background: Blood from the periphery was taken at initial diagnosis, before any treatment.

The V and J ends lost 0 bases and 4 bases respectively, with 9 bases between them. CDR1 and CDR2 from the germline V gene are GTSNPN and SVGIG (reference sequence). The CDR3 runs 13 residues. On this clonotype itself: Its antigen is not known.

Study-level results: Stable hyperthyroidism was separated from ophthalmopathy by a model based on 13 V-J features. A median around 6 months before onset, the model predicted ophthalmopathy. Most expanded thyroid clonotypes above 0.001 recurred in blood.

It was RNA transcripts that yielded the amplified TCR beta CDR3 regions. In the first-round RT-PCR of the TCR CDR3, the HTBI primer set was used. TCRdb redid the calling of the multiplex PCR reads with MiXCR, one entry per CDR3 protein. The sample includes under 350,000 distinct CDR3 sequences, approximately 18% of them seen just once. This chain uses TRBV30 with TRBJ1-1; D remains unclear. The specimen was blood. The clonotype was recovered from a woman aged 45-59 years with Graves' hyperthyroidism. The CDR3 is CAWSVGERTEAFF. DNA for the CDR3: TGTGCCTGGAGTGTAGGCGAGCGCACTGAAGCTTTCTTT.